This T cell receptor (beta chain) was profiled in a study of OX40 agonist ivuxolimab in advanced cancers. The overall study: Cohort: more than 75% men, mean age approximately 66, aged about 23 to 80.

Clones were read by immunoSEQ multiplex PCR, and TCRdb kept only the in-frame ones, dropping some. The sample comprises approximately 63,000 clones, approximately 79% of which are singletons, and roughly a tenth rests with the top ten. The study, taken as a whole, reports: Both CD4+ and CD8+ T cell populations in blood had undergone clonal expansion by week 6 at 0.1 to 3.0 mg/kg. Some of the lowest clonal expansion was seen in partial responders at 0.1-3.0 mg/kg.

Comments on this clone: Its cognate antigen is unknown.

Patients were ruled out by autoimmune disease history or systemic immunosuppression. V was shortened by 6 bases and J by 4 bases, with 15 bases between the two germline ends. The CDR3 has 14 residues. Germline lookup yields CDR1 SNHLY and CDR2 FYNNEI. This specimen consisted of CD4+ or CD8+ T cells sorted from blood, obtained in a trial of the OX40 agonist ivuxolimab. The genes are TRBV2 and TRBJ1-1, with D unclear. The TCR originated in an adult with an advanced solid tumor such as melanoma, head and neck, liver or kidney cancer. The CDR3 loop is CASRPNIRGTEAFF. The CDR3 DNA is TGTGCCAGCAGGCCGAACATACGGGGCACTGAAGCTTTCTTT.